This TCR beta chain was profiled in a study of response to subunit inactivated influenza vaccine. TCRdb re-derived calls from the RT-PCR reads in MiXCR, one entry per CDR3 protein. The sample contains about 480,000 distinct CDR3 sequences, 9.5% to 12% of which appear only once. The germline V gene has CDR1 LNHNV and CDR2 YYDKDF (reference sequence). Trimming at V came to 0 bases and at J to 5 bases, leaving 3 bases not matched to a gene. The CDR3 has 15 residues. This clonotype was observed a handful of times. The sequence was obtained from a man aged 45-65 years who received an inactivated influenza vaccine. The chain employs TRBV15 and TRBJ2-1; TRBD1 matches at 8 bases. Sequenced here: PBMCs from blood, sampled 45 days after vaccination. CDR3 sequence (DNA): TGTGCCACCAGCAGAGAGGCGGACAGGGACAATGAGCAGTTCTTC. This gives the protein CATSREADRDNEQFF.